These 8 T cell receptor beta chains came from one sample sequenced in a study of Ad26.COV2.S vaccination and SARS-CoV-2 variants. Sequencing used immunoSEQ multiplex PCR; TCRdb keeps in-frame clones, though not all of them. The table shows 300,000 to 400,000 clones, with roughly 84% occurring only once. The treatment: 19 received Ad26.COV2.S at low or high dose, single or two shots; roughly five received placebo; per-sample allocation not given. After the first vaccine or placebo injection, samples were drawn on day 63. Sample: peripheral blood, taken in a trial of Ad26.COV2.S vaccine versus placebo. The receptor set was obtained from a person aged 18-60 years who received the Ad26.COV2.S COVID-19 vaccine or a placebo.

This chain connects TRBV5-6 to TRBJ1-5; D uncertain. The CDR3 spans 13 residues. V was pared by 4 bases and J by 0 bases, with 5 bases between. Germline V CDR1 and CDR2: SGHDT, YYEEEE. The CDR3 DNA reads as TGTGCCAGCAGCCTTTATAGCAATCAGCCCCAGCATTTT. It specifies CASSLYSNQPQHF.

This chain uses TRBV30 with TRBJ2-2; D gene uncertain. The V gene lost 2 bases and the J gene lost 0 bases, with 10 bases spanning the gap. This CDR3 has 15 amino acids. CDR1 is GTSNPN, CDR2 SVGIG, per germline (reference sequence). CDR3: CAWSPTLSNTGELFF. In DNA form, the CDR3 reads TGTGCCTGGAGTCCGACGCTATCGAACACCGGGGAGCTGTTTTTT.

The V call is TRBV6-5, the J call TRBJ1-6, with 12 bases fitting TRBD1. The germline V gene encodes CDR1 MNHEY and CDR2 SVGAGI. J lost 7 bases, V lost 6 bases, and 4 bases had no gene match. The CDR3 consists of 15 residues. The CDR3 spells CASRPGTGGNSPLHF. CDR3 bases: TGTGCCAGCAGACCTGGGACAGGGGGCAATTCACCCCTCCACTTT.

The V gene is TRBV27, the J gene TRBJ1-5, with 8 nucleotides matching TRBD1. Trimming took 4 bases from V and 4 from J; bases not matched to a gene: 6. Germline V CDR1 and CDR2: MNHEY, SMNVEV (reference sequence). The CDR3 length is 15 residues. CDR3 nucleotide sequence: TGTGCCAGCAGTTGGGCAGGGGGCTTTAATCAGCCCCAGCATTTT. It codes for CASSWAGGFNQPQHF.

This clone appeared once. The chain uses TRBV3-1 (or the pseudogene TRBV3-2) and TRBJ1-1; maybe TRBD1 (6 bases). Trimming removed 1 base at V and 11 bases at J, with 11 bases between. Germline V gene sequence: CDR1 LGHDT, CDR2 YNNKEL (reference sequence). The CDR3 spans 12 residues. DNA of the CDR3: TGTGCCAGCAGCCAAGGGTCAGGGGCTGCTTTCTTT. This codes for CASSQGSGAAFF.

J is TRBJ2-7 and V is TRBV11-3, with D perhaps matching TRBD1 (5 bases). The CDR3 has 14 residues. Germline-derived CDR1 and CDR2 are SGHNT and YENEEA. Between the trimmed V and J ends, which lost 2 bases and 0 bases, there was a span of 8 bases. The CDR3 here is CASSLSGNSYEQYF. The CDR3 nucleotides are TGTGCCAGCAGCTTATCAGGGAACTCCTACGAGCAGTACTTC.

V and J are TRBV4-1 and TRBJ1-2; 8 nucleotides line up with TRBD1. V trimming: 4 bases; J trimming: 5 bases; junction bases outside the gene matches: 18. The CDR3 has 18 residues. Germline V gives CDR1 MGHRA, CDR2 YSYEKL. CDR3 amino acids: CASSLSLRTGKQRYGYTF. In DNA form, the CDR3 reads TGCGCCAGCAGCCTCTCACTGAGGACAGGGAAGCAAAGATATGGCTACACCTTC.

This rearrangement joins TRBV7-9 to TRBJ1-1; no firm D call. The CDR3 is 16 residues long. Looked up from germline, CDR1 is SEHNR and CDR2 is FQNEAQ (reference sequence). The V end was cut by 3 bases, the J end by 0 bases, with 14 bases between. The DNA for the CDR3 is TGTGCCAGCAGCTTGCTGTCAGAAGTCATGAACACTGAAGCTTTCTTT. Its translation is CASSLLSEVMNTEAFF.